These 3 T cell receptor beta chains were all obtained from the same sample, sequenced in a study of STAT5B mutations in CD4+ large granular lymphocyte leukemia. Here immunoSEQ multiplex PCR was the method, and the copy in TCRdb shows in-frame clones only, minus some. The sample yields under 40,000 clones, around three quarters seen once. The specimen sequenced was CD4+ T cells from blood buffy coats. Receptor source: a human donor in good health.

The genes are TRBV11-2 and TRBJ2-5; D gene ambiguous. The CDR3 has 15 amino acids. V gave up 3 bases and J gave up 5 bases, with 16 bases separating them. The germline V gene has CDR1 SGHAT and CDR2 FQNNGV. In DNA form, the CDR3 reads TGTGCCAGCAGCTTTAGGGTCTCCCTGGGGGAGACCCAGTACTTC. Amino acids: CASSFRVSLGETQYF.

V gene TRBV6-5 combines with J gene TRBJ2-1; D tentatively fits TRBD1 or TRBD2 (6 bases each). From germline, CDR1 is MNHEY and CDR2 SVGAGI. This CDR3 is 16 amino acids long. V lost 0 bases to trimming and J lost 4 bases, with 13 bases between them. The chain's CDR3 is CASSYSWGASYNEQFF. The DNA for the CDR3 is TGTGCCAGCAGTTACTCGTGGGGGGCGTCTTACAATGAGCAGTTCTTC.

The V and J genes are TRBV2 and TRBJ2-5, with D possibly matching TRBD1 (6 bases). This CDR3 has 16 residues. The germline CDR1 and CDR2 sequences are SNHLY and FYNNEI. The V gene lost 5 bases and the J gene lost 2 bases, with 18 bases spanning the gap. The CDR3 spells CASSIEPDSPQETQYF. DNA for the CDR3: TGTGCCAGCAGTATCGAGCCGGACAGTCCTCAAGAGACCCAGTACTTC.